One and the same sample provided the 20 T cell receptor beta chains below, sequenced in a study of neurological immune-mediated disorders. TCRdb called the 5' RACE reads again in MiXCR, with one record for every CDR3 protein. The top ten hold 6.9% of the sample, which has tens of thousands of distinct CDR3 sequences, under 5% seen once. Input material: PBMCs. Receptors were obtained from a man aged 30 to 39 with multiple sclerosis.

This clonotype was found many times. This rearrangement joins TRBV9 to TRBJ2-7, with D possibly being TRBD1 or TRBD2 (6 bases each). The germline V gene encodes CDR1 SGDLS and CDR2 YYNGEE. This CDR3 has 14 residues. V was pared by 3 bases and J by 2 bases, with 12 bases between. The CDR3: CASSEGGIPYEQYF. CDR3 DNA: TGTGCCAGCAGCGAGGGGGGCATCCCCTACGAGCAGTACTTC. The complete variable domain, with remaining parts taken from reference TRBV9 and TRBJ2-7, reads DSGVTQTPKHLITATGQRVTLRCSPRSGDLSVYWYQQSLDQGLQFLIQYYNGEERAKGNILERFSAQQFPDLHSELNLSSLELGDSALYFCASSEGGIPYEQYFGPGTRLTVT.

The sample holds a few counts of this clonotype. CDR3 amino acids: CASSLGPAAGELFF. The CDR3 DNA follows: TGTGCCAGCAGCCTCGGACCGGCGGCCGGGGAGCTGTTTTTT. V gene TRBV5-5 combines with J gene TRBJ2-2; D unclear. The V end lost 4 bases, the J end lost 6 bases, and 13 bases lay between the germline ends. This CDR3 is built from 14 residues. Germline V gene data show CDR1 as SGHKS and CDR2 as YYEKEE (reference sequence).

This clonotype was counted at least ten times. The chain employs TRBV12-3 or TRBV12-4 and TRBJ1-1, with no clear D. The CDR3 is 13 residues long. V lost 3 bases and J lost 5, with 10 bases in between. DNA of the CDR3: TGTGCCAGCAGTTTGGGAGGGCGGACTGAAGCTTTCTTT. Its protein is CASSLGGRTEAFF.

CDR3: CASSPTRGGSEQFF. CDR3 coding DNA: TGTGCCAGCAGCCCCACTCGGGGGGGTAGTGAGCAGTTCTTC. V is TRBV11-2 and J is TRBJ2-1, with 8 bases aligning to TRBD2. The CDR3 covers 14 residues. The ends lost 5 bases at V and 9 bases at J; junction bases unmatched: 9. Germline V gene lookup returns CDR1 SGHAT and CDR2 FQNNGV.

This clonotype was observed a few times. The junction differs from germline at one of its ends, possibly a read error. CDR3: CASSPDGRNQPQNF. As DNA, the CDR3 is TGCGCCAGCAGCCCGGACGGTCGCAATCAGCCCCAGAATTTT. V usage is TRBV5-1 and J usage is TRBJ1-5; D uncertain. The CDR3 spans 14 residues. Germline CDR1 and CDR2: SGHRS and YFSETQ.

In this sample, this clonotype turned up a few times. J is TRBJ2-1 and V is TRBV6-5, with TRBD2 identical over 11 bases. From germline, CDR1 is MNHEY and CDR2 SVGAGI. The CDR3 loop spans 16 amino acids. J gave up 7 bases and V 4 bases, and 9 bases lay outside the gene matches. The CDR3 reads CASSSTSGGRRNEQFF. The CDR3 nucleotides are TGTGCCAGCAGTTCCACTAGCGGGGGCCGGAGGAATGAGCAGTTCTTC.

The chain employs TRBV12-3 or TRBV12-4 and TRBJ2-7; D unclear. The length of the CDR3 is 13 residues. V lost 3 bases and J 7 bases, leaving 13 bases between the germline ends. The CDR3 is CASSFSVYREQYF. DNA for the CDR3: TGTGCCAGCAGTTTCAGTGTGTATCGGGAGCAGTACTTC.

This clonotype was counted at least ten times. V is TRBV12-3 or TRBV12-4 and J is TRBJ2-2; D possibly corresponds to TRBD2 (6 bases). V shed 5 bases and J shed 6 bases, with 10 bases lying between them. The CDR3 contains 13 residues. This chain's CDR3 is CASSISSAGELFF. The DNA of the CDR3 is TGTGCCAGCAGTATCTCTAGCGCCGGGGAGCTGTTTTTT.

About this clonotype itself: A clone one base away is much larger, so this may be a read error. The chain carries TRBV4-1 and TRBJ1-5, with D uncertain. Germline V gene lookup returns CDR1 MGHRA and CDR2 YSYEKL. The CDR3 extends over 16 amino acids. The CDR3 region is CASSQDPGSRSQSQHF. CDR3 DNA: TGCGCCAGCAGCCAAGACCCCGGGTCTAGGAGTCAGTCCCAGCATTTT.

CDR3 sequence: CASSLAPGRFTEAFF. The CDR3 DNA sequence: TGCGCCAGCAGCTTGGCCCCGGGGAGATTCACTGAAGCTTTCTTT. The V and J genes are TRBV5-1 and TRBJ1-1; no clear D gene. Germline V gives CDR1 SGHRS, CDR2 YFSETQ. The length of the CDR3 is 15 residues. The V gene lost 0 bases and the J gene lost 4 bases, with 13 bases spanning the gap.

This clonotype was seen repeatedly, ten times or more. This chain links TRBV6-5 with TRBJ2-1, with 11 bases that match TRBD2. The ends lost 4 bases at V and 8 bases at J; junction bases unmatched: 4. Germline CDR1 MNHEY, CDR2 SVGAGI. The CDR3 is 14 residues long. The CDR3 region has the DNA TGTGCCAGCAGTTCGGTAGCGGGGGGGCATGAGCAGTTCTTC. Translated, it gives CASSSVAGGHEQFF.

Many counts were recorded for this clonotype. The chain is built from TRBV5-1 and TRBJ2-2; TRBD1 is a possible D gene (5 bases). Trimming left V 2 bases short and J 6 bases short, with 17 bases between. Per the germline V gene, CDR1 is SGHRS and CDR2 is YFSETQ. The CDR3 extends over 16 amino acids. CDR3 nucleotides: TGCGCCAGCAGCTTCGAAGGGGTAAAGGACCCCGGGGAGCTGTTTTTT. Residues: CASSFEGVKDPGELFF.

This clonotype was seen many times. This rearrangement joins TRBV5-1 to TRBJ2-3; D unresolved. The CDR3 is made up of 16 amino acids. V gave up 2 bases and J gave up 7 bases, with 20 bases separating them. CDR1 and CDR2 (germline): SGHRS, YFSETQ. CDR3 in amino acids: CASSLPVPTSHHTQYF. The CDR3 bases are TGCGCCAGCAGCTTACCCGTCCCAACCTCCCATCATACGCAGTATTTT.

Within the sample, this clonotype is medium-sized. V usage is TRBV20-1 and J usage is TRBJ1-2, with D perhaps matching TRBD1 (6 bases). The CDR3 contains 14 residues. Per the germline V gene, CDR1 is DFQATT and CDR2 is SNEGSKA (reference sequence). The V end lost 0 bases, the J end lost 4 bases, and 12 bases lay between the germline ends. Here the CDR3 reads CSARDPDRSYGYTF. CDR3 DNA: TGCAGTGCTAGAGACCCCGACAGGAGCTATGGCTACACCTTC.

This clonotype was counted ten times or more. The CDR3 protein is CATSRDLETPGRDTQYF. The CDR3 DNA follows: TGTGCCACCAGCAGAGATCTGGAGACCCCAGGGCGCGATACGCAGTATTTT. The rearrangement joins TRBV15 to TRBJ2-3; D perhaps matches TRBD1 (5 bases). Trimming cost V 0 bases and J 6 bases, with 19 bases left between them. Germline CDR1 is LNHNV and CDR2 is YYDKDF (reference sequence). This CDR3 has 17 amino acids.

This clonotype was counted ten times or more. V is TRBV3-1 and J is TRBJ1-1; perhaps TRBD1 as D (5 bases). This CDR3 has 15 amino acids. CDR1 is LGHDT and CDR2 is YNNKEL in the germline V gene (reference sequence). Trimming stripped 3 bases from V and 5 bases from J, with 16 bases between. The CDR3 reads CASSQVLVGGTEAFF. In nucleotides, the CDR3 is TGTGCCAGCAGCCAGGTGTTGGTGGGGGGGACTGAAGCTTTCTTT.

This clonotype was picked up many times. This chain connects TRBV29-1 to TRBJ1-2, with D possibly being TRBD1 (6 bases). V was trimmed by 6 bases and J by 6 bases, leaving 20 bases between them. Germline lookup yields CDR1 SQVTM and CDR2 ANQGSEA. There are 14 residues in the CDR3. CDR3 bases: TGCAGCGTCCCGAGTGGGGGCGCGGTGAATGGCTACACCTTC. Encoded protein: CSVPSGGAVNGYTF.

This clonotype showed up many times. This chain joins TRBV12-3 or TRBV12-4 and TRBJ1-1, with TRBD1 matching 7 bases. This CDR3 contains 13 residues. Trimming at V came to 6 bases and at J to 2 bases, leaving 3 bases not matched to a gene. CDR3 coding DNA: TGTGCCAGCAGCAGACAGGGAAACACTGAAGCTTTCTTT. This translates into CASSRQGNTEAFF.

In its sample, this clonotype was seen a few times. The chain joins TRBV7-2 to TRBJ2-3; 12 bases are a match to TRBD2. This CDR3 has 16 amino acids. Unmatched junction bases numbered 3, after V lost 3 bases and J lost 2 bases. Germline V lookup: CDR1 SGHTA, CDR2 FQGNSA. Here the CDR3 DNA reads TGTGCCAGCAGCTTTACTAGCGGGGGGCACACAGATACGCAGTATTTT. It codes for CASSFTSGGHTDTQYF.

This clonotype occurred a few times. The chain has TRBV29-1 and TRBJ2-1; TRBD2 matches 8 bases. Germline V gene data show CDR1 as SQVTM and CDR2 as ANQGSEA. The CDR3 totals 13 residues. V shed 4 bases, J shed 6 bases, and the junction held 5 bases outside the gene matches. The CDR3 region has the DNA TGCAGCGTTGTGGCGGGAGGATCCAATGAGCAGTTCTTC. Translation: CSVVAGGSNEQFF.